These T cell receptor beta chains were read from a single sample in a study of T cell responses to AZD1222 COVID-19 vaccine. The data were produced by immunoSEQ multiplex PCR, yet TCRdb's version contains in-frame clones alone and is incomplete. The sample lists 110,000 or so clones, about 87% seen once, with 5.5% to 7.5% in the top ten. The sample here was peripheral blood, taken 28 days after the second AZD1222 dose. The receptors shown here come from an adult who received the AZD1222 COVID-19 vaccine. CDR3s include the opening cysteine and the closing phenylalanine or tryptophan. Each record gives: J gene, clone size, D gene, V gene, CDR3 protein, CDR3 DNA. The D gene is left open where the match is weak. Size is stated for part of the rows, as once, few or many counts, or as a class when the clone is expanded.

j_gene: TRBJ1-1; abundance: .; d_gene: TRBD1; v_gene: TRBV14; CDR3aa: CASSQVGGQRPFF; CDR3nt: TGTGCCAGCAGCCAAGTGGGGGGACAGAGGCCTTTCTTT
j_gene: TRBJ1-3; abundance: .; d_gene: .; v_gene: TRBV9; CDR3aa: CASSVGVAGILSGNTIYF; CDR3nt: TGTGCCAGCAGCGTAGGAGTGGCAGGGATACTCTCTGGAAACACCATATATTTT
j_gene: TRBJ1-1; abundance: .; d_gene: TRBD1; v_gene: TRBV6-5; CDR3aa: CASSLDRVNTEAFF; CDR3nt: TGTGCCAGCAGTTTGGACAGGGTGAACACTGAAGCTTTCTTT
j_gene: TRBJ1-2; abundance: once; d_gene: .; v_gene: TRBV19; CDR3aa: CASGQQGYGYTF; CDR3nt: TGTGCCAGTGGTCAACAGGGTTATGGCTACACCTTC
j_gene: TRBJ2-3; abundance: .; d_gene: .; v_gene: TRBV6-5; CDR3aa: CASSYFASDTQYF; CDR3nt: TGTGCCAGCAGTTACTTCGCGTCAGATACGCAGTATTTT
j_gene: TRBJ1-4; abundance: .; d_gene: .; v_gene: TRBV5-4; CDR3aa: CASSRDLQGEKLFF; CDR3nt: TGTGCCAGCAGTCGGGACCTCCAGGGTGAAAAACTGTTTTTT
j_gene: TRBJ2-1; abundance: .; d_gene: TRBD2; v_gene: TRBV7-3; CDR3aa: CASSLTGAGVFSQEQFF; CDR3nt: TGTGCCAGCAGCTTAACGGGCGCGGGGGTTTTTTCACAGGAGCAGTTCTTC
j_gene: TRBJ2-1; abundance: .; d_gene: TRBD1; v_gene: TRBV11-3; CDR3aa: CASSPGTGAYNEQFF; CDR3nt: TGTGCCAGCAGCCCTGGGACAGGGGCCTACAATGAGCAGTTCTTC
j_gene: TRBJ2-7; abundance: few; d_gene: .; v_gene: TRBV18; CDR3aa: CASSPPADRYEQYF; CDR3nt: TGTGCCAGCTCACCACCGGCAGATCGCTACGAGCAGTACTTC
j_gene: TRBJ2-5; abundance: once; d_gene: .; v_gene: TRBV29-1; CDR3aa: CSGGQQETQYF; CDR3nt: TGCAGCGGAGGCCAGCAAGAGACCCAGTACTTC
j_gene: TRBJ1-5; abundance: few; d_gene: .; v_gene: TRBV2; CDR3aa: CASSIGQGLMGNQPQHF; CDR3nt: TGTGCCAGCAGTATAGGGCAGGGCCTTATGGGCAATCAGCCCCAGCATTTT
j_gene: TRBJ2-2; abundance: .; d_gene: TRBD1; v_gene: TRBV2; CDR3aa: CASSLGQANTGELFF; CDR3nt: TGTGCCAGCAGCCTCGGACAGGCGAACACCGGGGAGCTGTTTTTT
j_gene: TRBJ1-1; abundance: .; d_gene: .; v_gene: TRBV19; CDR3aa: CASSIDRDTEAFF; CDR3nt: TGTGCCAGTAGTATAGACCGAGACACTGAAGCTTTCTTT
j_gene: TRBJ2-5; abundance: .; d_gene: .; v_gene: TRBV19; CDR3aa: CASSIQPNRQETQYF; CDR3nt: TGTGCCAGTAGTATACAGCCCAATCGGCAAGAGACCCAGTACTTC
j_gene: TRBJ1-4; abundance: .; d_gene: .; v_gene: TRBV10-3; CDR3aa: CAIKGEATNEKLFF; CDR3nt: TGTGCCATCAAAGGGGAGGCAACTAATGAAAAACTGTTTTTT
j_gene: TRBJ1-1; abundance: .; d_gene: .; v_gene: TRBV5-6; CDR3aa: CASSLRGRNTEAFF; CDR3nt: TGTGCCAGCAGCTTAAGGGGAAGGAACACTGAAGCTTTCTTT
j_gene: TRBJ2-3; abundance: .; d_gene: .; v_gene: TRBV29-1; CDR3aa: CSVEWIGGDTQYF; CDR3nt: TGCAGCGTTGAGTGGATCGGAGGGGATACGCAGTATTTT
j_gene: TRBJ1-1; abundance: .; d_gene: .; v_gene: TRBV3-1/TRBV3-2; CDR3aa: CASSLNTEAFF; CDR3nt: TGTGCCAGCAGCCTGAACACTGAAGCTTTCTTT
j_gene: TRBJ1-1; abundance: .; d_gene: .; v_gene: TRBV7-9; CDR3aa: CASSLASGTEAFF; CDR3nt: TGTGCCAGCAGCTTAGCGAGTGGCACTGAAGCTTTCTTT
j_gene: TRBJ1-5; abundance: .; d_gene: .; v_gene: TRBV27; CDR3aa: CASSSQGSNQPQHF; CDR3nt: TGTGCCAGCAGTTCCCAGGGAAGCAATCAGCCCCAGCATTTT
j_gene: TRBJ1-6; abundance: .; d_gene: .; v_gene: TRBV6-5; CDR3aa: CASSYGRFPDNSPLHF; CDR3nt: TGTGCCAGCAGTTACGGTCGGTTTCCAGATAATTCACCCCTCCACTTT
j_gene: TRBJ2-5; abundance: .; d_gene: TRBD2; v_gene: TRBV6-2/TRBV6-3; CDR3aa: CASSRRTSGGALQETQYF; CDR3nt: TGTGCCAGCAGTCGGCGGACTAGCGGGGGGGCCCTACAAGAGACCCAGTACTTC
j_gene: TRBJ2-2; abundance: .; d_gene: .; v_gene: TRBV10-2; CDR3aa: CASSEWQSGELFF; CDR3nt: TGCGCCAGCAGTGAGTGGCAGTCCGGGGAGCTGTTTTTT
j_gene: TRBJ2-3; abundance: .; d_gene: .; v_gene: TRBV5-1; CDR3aa: CASSLGSDIFTDTQYF; CDR3nt: TGCGCCAGCAGCTTGGGGTCGGATATTTTCACAGATACGCAGTATTTT
j_gene: TRBJ1-3; abundance: .; d_gene: TRBD1; v_gene: TRBV7-2; CDR3aa: CASSQQGPLGNTIYF; CDR3nt: TGTGCCAGCAGCCAACAGGGGCCTCTAGGAAACACCATATATTTT
j_gene: TRBJ2-5; abundance: .; d_gene: .; v_gene: TRBV3-1/TRBV3-2; CDR3aa: CASSPLQGKETQYF; CDR3nt: TGTGCCAGCAGCCCCTTACAAGGCAAGGAGACCCAGTACTTC
j_gene: TRBJ2-1; abundance: once; d_gene: .; v_gene: TRBV6-2/TRBV6-3; CDR3aa: CASSPVHSSYNEQFF; CDR3nt: TGTGCCAGCAGTCCCGTTCACAGCTCCTACAATGAGCAGTTCTTC
j_gene: TRBJ2-1; abundance: .; d_gene: TRBD2; v_gene: TRBV9; CDR3aa: CASSELGLGGNEQFF; CDR3nt: TGTGCCAGCAGCGAGCTGGGACTAGGGGGCAATGAGCAGTTCTTC